This T cell receptor beta chain was captured in a study of T cell responses to AZD1222 COVID-19 vaccine. The protocol was immunoSEQ multiplex PCR, while the TCRdb copy is restricted to in-frame clones and leaves out a portion. The sample gives more than 95,000 clones, around 89% of which show up once; approximately 6.5% is in the top ten. As to this clone: Its matching antigen is unknown.

General observations from the study: Clonal diversity was possibly underestimated, and the donors were mostly white British, with more females.

This specimen consisted of peripheral blood, obtained 28 days after the second AZD1222 dose. The TCR originated in an adult who received the AZD1222 COVID-19 vaccine.

The CDR3 region is CASSYPGGSPRDEQFF. For the CDR3, the DNA is TGTGCCAGCAGTTACCCCGGAGGGAGCCCGAGGGATGAGCAGTTCTTC. The chain uses TRBV6-2 or TRBV6-3 and TRBJ2-1; D possibly corresponds to TRBD2 (6 bases). This CDR3 has 16 amino acids. CDR1 MNHEY and CDR2 SVGEGT come from the germline V gene. V lost 2 bases to trimming and J lost 8 bases, with 19 bases between them.